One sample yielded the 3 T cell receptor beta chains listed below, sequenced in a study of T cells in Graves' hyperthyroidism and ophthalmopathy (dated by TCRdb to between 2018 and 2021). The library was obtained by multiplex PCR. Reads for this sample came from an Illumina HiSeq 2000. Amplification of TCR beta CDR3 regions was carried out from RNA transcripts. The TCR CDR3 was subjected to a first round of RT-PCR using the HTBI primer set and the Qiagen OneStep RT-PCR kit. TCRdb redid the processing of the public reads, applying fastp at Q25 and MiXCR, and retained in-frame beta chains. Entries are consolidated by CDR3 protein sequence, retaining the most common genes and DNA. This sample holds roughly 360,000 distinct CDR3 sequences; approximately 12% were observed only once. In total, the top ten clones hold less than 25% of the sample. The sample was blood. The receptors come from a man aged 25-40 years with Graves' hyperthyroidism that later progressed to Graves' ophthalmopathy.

Here the CDR3 reads CASSPLLSGRANTGELFF. The CDR3 DNA follows: TGCGCCAGCAGCCCCCTCTTGAGCGGGCGGGCCAACACCGGGGAGCTGTTTTTT. This chain joins TRBV4-1 and TRBJ2-2; weak D call: TRBD2 (6 bases). Germline lookup yields CDR1 MGHRA and CDR2 YSYEKL. V dropped 4 bases and J dropped 2 bases, with 20 bases sitting between them. The CDR3 runs 18 residues.

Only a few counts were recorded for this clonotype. In nucleotides, the CDR3 is TGTGCCAGCAGTTTGGGAGCCAGGGGGTATAATTCACCCCTCCACTTT. Translation gives CASSLGARGYNSPLHF. The rearrangement links TRBV27 to TRBJ1-6; 7 bases are a match to TRBD1. Trimming took 3 bases from V and 4 from J; bases not matched to a gene: 6. From germline, CDR1 is MNHEY and CDR2 SMNVEV (reference sequence). This CDR3 contains 16 residues.

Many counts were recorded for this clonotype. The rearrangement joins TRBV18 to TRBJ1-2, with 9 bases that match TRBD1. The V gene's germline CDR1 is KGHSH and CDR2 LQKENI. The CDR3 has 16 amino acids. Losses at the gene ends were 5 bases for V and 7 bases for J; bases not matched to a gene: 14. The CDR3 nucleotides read TGTGCCAGCTCAAGACCGAACCGGGACAGGGCCTCTGGCTACACCTTC. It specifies CASSRPNRDRASGYTF.